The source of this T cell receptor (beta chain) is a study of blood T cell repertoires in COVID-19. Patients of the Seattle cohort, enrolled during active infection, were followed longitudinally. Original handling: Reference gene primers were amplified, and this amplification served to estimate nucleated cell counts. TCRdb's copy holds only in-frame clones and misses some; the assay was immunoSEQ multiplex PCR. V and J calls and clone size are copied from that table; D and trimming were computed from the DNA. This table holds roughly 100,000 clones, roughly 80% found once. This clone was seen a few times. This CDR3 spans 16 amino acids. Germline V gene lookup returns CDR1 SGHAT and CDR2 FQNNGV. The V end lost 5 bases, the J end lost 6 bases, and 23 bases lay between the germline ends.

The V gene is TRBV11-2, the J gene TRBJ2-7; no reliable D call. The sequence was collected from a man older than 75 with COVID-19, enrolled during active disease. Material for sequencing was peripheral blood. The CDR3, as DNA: TGTGCCAGCAGCCCACGCCCCGGTGTAGATTCCCTCGAGCAGTACTTC. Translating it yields CASSPRPGVDSLEQYF.